This passage covers 29 T cell receptor beta chains from one sample sequenced in a study of blood T cell repertoires in COVID-19. TCRdb keeps only in-frame clones here, not all; method: immunoSEQ multiplex PCR. The table includes fewer than 300,000 clones, around 85% detected once. Sequenced sample: peripheral blood. The receptors were sampled from a human donor with COVID-19, enrolled during active disease. The donor label of this sample is uncertain.

This clone was detected once. The V gene is TRBV9, the J gene TRBJ1-1; 8 bases agree with TRBD1. The junction had 4 bases not matched to a gene; V was cut back by 2 bases and J by 4 bases. Looked up from germline, CDR1 is SGDLS and CDR2 is YYNGEE. There are 14 residues in the CDR3. The CDR3 region has the DNA TGTGCCAGCAGCGTGACAGGGGCAGGCACTGAAGCTTTCTTT. Protein product: CASSVTGAGTEAFF.

The genes are TRBV19 and TRBJ2-3, with D possibly being TRBD2 (5 bases). CDR1 and CDR2 (germline): LNHDA, SQIVND (reference sequence). The CDR3 length is 12 residues. The CDR3 nucleotides read TGTGTCGTCGCTAGCCCTATGGATACGCAGTATTTT. This encodes CVVASPMDTQYF. The variable domain in full, with the rest retrieved from reference TRBV19 and TRBJ2-3, is DGGITQSPKYLFRKEGQNVTLSCEQNLNHDAMYWYRQDPGQGLRLIYYSQIVNDFQKGDIAEGYSVSREKKESFPLTVTSAQKNPTAFYLCVVASPMDTQYFGPGTRLTVL.

J is TRBJ2-3 and V is TRBV19; 11 nucleotides line up with TRBD2. The trim removed 5 bases at V and 4 bases at J, leaving 5 bases unmatched. Germline V gene lookup returns CDR1 LNHDA and CDR2 SQIVND (reference sequence). This CDR3 has 15 residues. CDR3 in amino acids: CASSEIAGGPDTQYF. As DNA, the CDR3 is TGTGCCAGTAGTGAAATAGCGGGAGGGCCAGATACGCAGTATTTT.

The chain has TRBV4-3 and TRBJ2-1; 7 bases align to TRBD2. The CDR3 is made up of 15 amino acids. V was clipped by 4 bases and J by 4 bases; unmatched bases: 7. In germline, CDR1 is LGHNA, CDR2 YSLEER. DNA of the CDR3: TGCGCCAGCAGCCTATCTGCGGGAGCTTACAATGAGCAGTTCTTC. Translating it yields CASSLSAGAYNEQFF.

The V call is TRBV30, the J call TRBJ1-1; no reliable D call. The CDR3 length is 13 residues. Germline CDR1 reads GTSNPN; CDR2 reads SVGIG (reference sequence). V lost 3 bases and J lost 2, with 10 bases in between. CDR3 in amino acids: CAWRISFNTEAFF. In DNA form, the CDR3 reads TGTGCCTGGAGGATAAGCTTTAACACTGAAGCTTTCTTT.

This clone was observed a handful of times. The chain couples TRBV28 to TRBJ1-2, with TRBD1 identical over 7 bases. The CDR3 is 14 amino acids. Germline V lookup: CDR1 MDHEN, CDR2 SYDVKM. The trim removed 5 bases at V and 2 bases at J, leaving 5 bases unmatched. CDR3 coding DNA: TGTGCCAGCAGTGAAGGGGGCAAAAACTATGGCTACACCTTC. The encoded protein is CASSEGGKNYGYTF.

The chain couples TRBV11-3 to TRBJ2-1; 8 nucleotides agree with TRBD1. The CDR3 runs to 13 residues. Germline CDR1 and CDR2: SGHNT and YENEEA. V lost 5 bases to trimming and J lost 9 bases; unmatched junction nucleotides: 6. The CDR3 is CASSILQGGEQFF. CDR3 in DNA: TGTGCCAGCAGCATATTACAGGGGGGTGAGCAGTTCTTC.

The chain uses TRBV6-5 and TRBJ2-7; D perhaps matches TRBD1 (6 bases). CDR1 is MNHEY, CDR2 SVGAGI, per germline. V lost 5 bases and J lost 3, with 14 bases in between. The CDR3 consists of 14 residues. CDR3 residues: CASSRTASNYEQYF. The CDR3 DNA reads TGTGCCAGCAGTCGGACAGCTAGCAACTACGAGCAGTACTTC.

The gene calls are TRBV28 and TRBJ2-7; a possible D gene is TRBD2 (5 bases). The CDR3 extends over 18 amino acids. Germline assignment: CDR1 MDHEN and CDR2 SYDVKM. V shed 1 base and J shed 0 bases, with 19 bases lying between them. The CDR3 nucleotides are TGTGCCAGCAGTTTATCCGCCGGGGTGTCAGGAATCTCCTACGAGCAGTACTTC. Translated, it gives CASSLSAGVSGISYEQYF.

This sequence joins TRBV6-6 and TRBJ1-3; D is possibly TRBD1 (6 bases). CDR1 and CDR2 from the germline V gene are MNHNY and SVGAGI (reference sequence). The CDR3 is 21 residues long. V lost 5 bases and J lost 0, with 29 bases in between. The CDR3: CASSRYSLEGLRGTSGNTIYF. Here the CDR3 DNA reads TGTGCCAGCAGTCGCTATTCCCTCGAAGGACTCAGGGGAACCTCTGGAAACACCATATATTTT.

The chain has TRBV9 and TRBJ2-7; tentatively, D is TRBD2 (6 bases). CDR1 is SGDLS and CDR2 is YYNGEE in the germline V gene. V lost 0 bases to trimming and J lost 4 bases, with 14 bases between them. This CDR3 has 15 amino acids. CDR3: CASSVGPGDRYEQYF. The DNA of the CDR3 is TGTGCCAGCAGCGTAGGACCGGGAGATAGGTACGAGCAGTACTTC.

This chain links TRBV19 with TRBJ1-2, with 8 bases matching TRBD1. The V gene end was trimmed by 3 bases and the J gene end by 3 bases; junction bases not matched to a gene: 12. The CDR3 has 17 amino acids. The germline CDR1 and CDR2 sequences are LNHDA and SQIVND (reference sequence). This chain's CDR3 is CASSMVGRTGSDYGYTF. Here the CDR3 DNA reads TGTGCCAGTAGTATGGTTGGCCGGACAGGGTCGGACTATGGCTACACCTTC. Variable domain in full (rest from reference TRBV19 and TRBJ1-2): DGGITQSPKYLFRKEGQNVTLSCEQNLNHDAMYWYRQDPGQGLRLIYYSQIVNDFQKGDIAEGYSVSREKKESFPLTVTSAQKNPTAFYLCASSMVGRTGSDYGYTFGSGTRLTVV.

This chain links TRBV7-9 with TRBJ1-6; D not certain. V was shortened by 4 bases and J by 10 bases, with 11 bases between the two germline ends. There are 13 residues in the CDR3. CDR1 is SEHNR and CDR2 is FQNEAQ in the germline V gene (reference sequence). CDR3 loop: CASSSPAGSPLHF. The CDR3 DNA reads as TGTGCCAGCAGCTCACCCGCGGGGTCACCCCTCCACTTT.

This clone was observed a single time. This rearrangement joins TRBV19 to TRBJ1-2; tentatively, D is TRBD1 (6 bases). CDR1 LNHDA and CDR2 SQIVND come from the germline V gene (reference sequence). V lost 4 bases to trimming and J lost 4 bases, with 13 bases between them. The CDR3 is 14 amino acids. In nucleotides, the CDR3 is TGTGCCAGTAGTACCACAGGGCCGGTCTATGGCTACACCTTC. Translated: CASSTTGPVYGYTF.

This clone was recorded only once. The chain uses TRBV2 and TRBJ1-5, with D possibly matching TRBD1 (5 bases). This CDR3 has 13 residues. In germline, CDR1 is SNHLY, CDR2 FYNNEI. V was clipped by 6 bases and J by 4 bases, with 10 bases between them. CDR3 coding DNA: TGTGCCAGCAGATTGGGGGGGAATCAGCCCCAGCATTTT. Its protein is CASRLGGNQPQHF.

The V gene is TRBV29-1, the J gene TRBJ1-2; D is perhaps TRBD1 (6 bases). The CDR3 is 12 residues long. Germline CDR1 reads SQVTM; CDR2 reads ANQGSEA. The V gene lost 7 bases and the J gene lost 6 bases, with 15 bases spanning the gap. In DNA form, the CDR3 reads TGCAGCGGATCCGGTCAGGGGCATGGCTACACCTTC. Translated, it gives CSGSGQGHGYTF.

V usage is TRBV21-1 and J usage is TRBJ2-7; TRBD1 is the table's D call and was not checked against the DNA. TRBV21-1 is given as a pseudogene. The CDR3 runs 16 residues. CDR3 sequence (DNA): TGTGCCAGTAGTGTGACCGGGACAGGCAGCTCCTACGAGCAGTACTTC. The encoded protein is CASSVTGTGSSYEQYF.

This chain's CDR3 is CASSLAGGLQETQYF. DNA of the CDR3: TGTGCCAGCAGCTTAGCGGGAGGGCTCCAAGAGACCCAGTACTTC. The rearrangement joins TRBV7-3 to TRBJ2-5, with 9 positions matching TRBD2. The CDR3 is 15 amino acids. Germline loops: CDR1 SGHTA, CDR2 FQGTGA. The V segment lost 2 bases and the J segment 1 base; nucleotides outside the gene matches: 2.

The rearrangement links TRBV28 to TRBJ2-7, with D perhaps matching TRBD1 (5 bases). V was shortened by 3 bases and J by 11 bases, with 11 bases between the two germline ends. The CDR3 runs 11 residues. The V gene's germline CDR1 is MDHEN and CDR2 SYDVKM. The CDR3 protein is CASSFAAGKYF. The DNA for the CDR3 is TGTGCCAGCAGTTTCGCGGCAGGGAAGTACTTC.

In DNA form, the CDR3 reads TGTGCCAGTAGTAAACTAGCGGGGAACTCCTACGAGCAGTACTTC. Its protein product is CASSKLAGNSYEQYF. The chain recombines TRBV19 with TRBJ2-7, with 10 positions matching TRBD2. The CDR3 spans 15 residues. V lost 4 bases to trimming and J lost 0 bases; unmatched junction nucleotides: 3. Germline CDR1 and CDR2: LNHDA and SQIVND (reference sequence).

This chain links TRBV28 with TRBJ2-7; D remains unclear. The CDR3 runs 11 residues. CDR1 MDHEN and CDR2 SYDVKM come from the germline V gene. V dropped 6 bases and J dropped 2 bases, with 5 bases sitting between them. The DNA of the CDR3 is TGTGCCAGCAGACAAACCTACGAGCAGTACTTC. Translated, it gives CASRQTYEQYF.

The chain recombines TRBV2 with TRBJ1-5; TRBD1 matches at 11 bases. V was pared by 8 bases and J by 11 bases, with 8 bases of the junction left unmatched. The CDR3 runs 13 residues. In germline, CDR1 is SNHLY, CDR2 FYNNEI. CDR3: CASGGQGGRAQHF. The DNA of the CDR3 is TGTGCCAGCGGGGGACAGGGGGGCCGGGCCCAGCATTTT.

This clone was seen just once. J is TRBJ1-2 and V is TRBV6-6; D is perhaps TRBD1 (5 bases). CDR3 size: 15 residues. The germline V gene encodes CDR1 MNHNY and CDR2 SVGAGI (reference sequence). The ends were cut back, 4 bases at V and 1 base at J, with 13 bases in the middle. CDR3 residues: CASSFLSQGNYGYTF. The CDR3 nucleotides read TGTGCCAGCAGTTTTCTCTCCCAGGGTAACTATGGCTACACCTTC.

Points on this clone: Other DNA sequences in this sample translate to the same CDR3. J is TRBJ1-1 and V is TRBV3-1 (or the pseudogene TRBV3-2); D is ambiguous. Germline V gives CDR1 LGHDT, CDR2 YNNKEL (reference sequence). Between the trimmed V and J ends, which lost 1 base and 1 base, there was a span of 4 bases. This CDR3 is built from 13 residues. The CDR3 is CASSQGGNTEAFF. The CDR3 bases are TGTGCCAGCAGCCAAGGCGGGAACACTGAAGCTTTCTTT.

This clone was recorded only once. This chain joins TRBV5-1 and TRBJ2-5, with 8 nucleotides matching TRBD2. The CDR3 contains 14 residues. Per germline, CDR1 SGHRS and CDR2 YFSETQ. Losses at the gene ends were 4 bases for V and 2 bases for J; bases not matched to a gene: 4. The CDR3 coding sequence is TGCGCCAGCAGCATTACGGGGGGGCAAGAGACCCAGTACTTC. It translates to CASSITGGQETQYF.

The table lists this clone with a count of one. This chain uses TRBV28 with TRBJ1-1, with 7 nucleotides matching TRBD1. The CDR3 is made up of 17 amino acids. The V and J ends lost 6 bases and 7 bases, in that order; junction bases with no gene match: 20. Per germline, CDR1 MDHEN and CDR2 SYDVKM. The CDR3 DNA reads TGTGCCAGCAGAGATCCCGGGACAGAACTTAAACACCGTGAAGCTTTCTTT. Translated: CASRDPGTELKHREAFF. Looking up the rest from reference TRBV28 and TRBJ1-1 gives the full variable domain: DVKVTQSSRYLVKRTGEKVFLECVQDMDHENMFWYRQDPGLGLRLIYFSYDVKMKEKGDIPEGYSVSREKKERFSLILESASTNQTSMYLCASRDPGTELKHREAFFGQGTRLTVV.

The CDR3 loop reads CASSPGLAGPNEQFF. CDR3 coding DNA: TGTGCCAGCAGCCCGGGACTAGCGGGACCGAATGAGCAGTTCTTC. The chain links TRBV7-8 to TRBJ2-1, with 13 bases identical to TRBD2. Trimming cost V 5 bases and J 7 bases; bases outside gene matches: 5. The CDR3 extends over 15 amino acids. CDR1 and CDR2 (germline): SGHVS, FQNEAQ.

This chain links TRBV25-1 with TRBJ1-1; 7 nucleotides match TRBD1. The junction had 7 bases not matched to a gene; V was cut back by 3 bases and J by 3 bases. The germline V gene encodes CDR1 MGHDK and CDR2 SYGVNS. The CDR3 has 15 residues. The chain's CDR3 is CASSDPRQGDTEAFF. The CDR3, as DNA: TGTGCCAGCAGTGATCCAAGACAGGGTGACACTGAAGCTTTCTTT. Full variable domain (rest looked up from reference TRBV25-1 and TRBJ1-1): EADIYQTPRYLVIGTGKKITLECSQTMGHDKMYWYQQDPGMELHLIHYSYGVNSTEKGDLSSESTVSRIRTEHFPLTLESARPSHTSQYLCASSDPRQGDTEAFFGQGTRLTVV.

V and J are TRBV6-1 and TRBJ2-3; D is unclear. Trimming shortened V by 3 bases and J by 3 bases, and 7 bases separated the two germline ends. The CDR3 loop spans 13 amino acids. Germline CDR1 and CDR2: MNHNS and SASEGT. In DNA form, the CDR3 reads TGTGCCAGCAGTGACCCGGTGACAGATACGCAGTATTTT. Translation gives CASSDPVTDTQYF.